This T cell receptor beta chain was identified in a study of shared clonotypes between healthy human individuals. Study-wide results and caveats: Only a few donors were included, so the genetic and exposure-history diversity represented was limited.

Trimming took off 4 bases at V and 2 bases at J, with 21 bases between the two ends. In germline, CDR1 is SGHAT, CDR2 FQNNGV. CDR3 length: 19 amino acids. Comment on this clone: Its antigen is currently unknown.

Clones were sequenced by immunoSEQ multiplex PCR, and TCRdb holds only the in-frame ones, with some missing. Of about 2.3 million clones listed, 80% to 95% were seen once; the top ten hold 0.37%. The rearrangement uses TRBV11-2 and TRBJ2-6, with D maybe TRBD2 (6 bases). Sequenced sample: naive CD4+ T cells from PBMCs. Subset defined: CD45RA+ positively selected. The sequence was collected from a man between 18 and 35 years old in good health. Some clones in this sample may be carry-over from other donors' samples. Here the CDR3 DNA reads TGTGCCAGCAGCTCCATAAGACATACCCGGGGGACTGGGGCCAACGTCCTGACTTTC. Protein: CASSSIRHTRGTGANVLTF.